Shown below are 30 T cell receptor beta chains from a single sample sequenced in a study of control samples from healthy donors and cancer patients. Libraries were prepared by immunoSEQ multiplex PCR; TCRdb keeps only in-frame clonotypes and omits some of them. This table holds fewer than 200,000 clones, roughly 95% found once. The sample was blood. These receptors all come from an older woman in good health.

The rearrangement joins TRBV5-1 to TRBJ2-1, with 12 nucleotides matching TRBD2. Germline V gene data show CDR1 as SGHRS and CDR2 as YFSETQ. The ends lost 4 bases at V and 4 bases at J; junction bases unmatched: 6. This CDR3 is built from 16 residues. CDR3 in amino acids: CASSHTGTSGYNEQFF. CDR3 bases: TGCGCCAGCAGCCACACCGGGACTAGCGGGTACAATGAGCAGTTCTTC.

The chain carries TRBV6-6 and TRBJ1-5; D possibly corresponds to TRBD1 (5 bases). The CDR3 spans 15 residues. Germline CDR1 MNHNY, CDR2 SVGAGI (reference sequence). With 0 bases removed from V and 3 bases from J, the gap between germline ends came to 9 bases. The CDR3 nucleotides read TGTGCCAGCAGTTACTCGGGGCTTTCCAATCAGCCCCAGCATTTT. Translating gives CASSYSGLSNQPQHF.

The chain combines TRBV4-3 with TRBJ2-3, with TRBD2 as a possible D gene (7 bases). Germline V gene sequence: CDR1 LGHNA, CDR2 YSLEER. Trimming stripped 0 bases from V and 9 bases from J, with 16 bases between. This CDR3 is 15 amino acids long. The CDR3 DNA is TGCGCCAGCAGCCAAGATTTTTCCGGGGGGCTGACGCAGTATTTT. Amino acid sequence: CASSQDFSGGLTQYF.

The chain combines TRBV9 with TRBJ2-3; the D gene could be TRBD1 or TRBD2 (5 bases each). There are 15 residues in the CDR3. Trimming shortened V by 5 bases and J by 1 base, and 14 bases separated the two germline ends. The V gene's germline CDR1 is SGDLS and CDR2 YYNGEE. The CDR3 region is CASRPPGRGTDTQYF. The CDR3, as DNA: TGTGCCAGCAGACCCCCGGGGCGAGGCACAGATACGCAGTATTTT.

The chain recombines TRBV4-2 with TRBJ1-5; 8 positions match TRBD1. Germline-derived CDR1 and CDR2 are LGHNA and YNFKEQ. J lost 2 bases, V lost 8 bases, and 5 bases had no gene match. The CDR3 is 14 amino acids. The CDR3 protein is CASGKTGGNQPQHF. As DNA, the CDR3 is TGTGCCAGCGGTAAGACAGGGGGCAATCAGCCCCAGCATTTT.

V usage is TRBV27 and J usage is TRBJ1-2; 9 bases line up with TRBD1. CDR3 size: 14 residues. V shed 6 bases and J 4 bases; nucleotides not matched to a gene: 6. Germline-derived CDR1 and CDR2 are MNHEY and SMNVEV (reference sequence). The DNA of the CDR3 is TGTGCCAGCAGAAGGACAGGGGTGGGCTATGGCTACACCTTC. As protein: CASRRTGVGYGYTF.

This clone was seen a single time. The gene calls are TRBV7-2 and TRBJ2-2; D might be TRBD1 (5 bases). CDR1 and CDR2 (germline): SGHTA, FQGNSA. Trimming took off 5 bases at V and 6 bases at J, with 10 bases between the two ends. The CDR3 is 13 residues long. The CDR3: CASSARVPGELFF. The CDR3 nucleotides are TGTGCCAGCAGCGCCAGGGTCCCCGGGGAGCTGTTTTTT.

The chain employs TRBV7-9 and TRBJ1-2, with 8 bases that match TRBD1. Per germline, CDR1 SEHNR and CDR2 FQNEAQ (reference sequence). The CDR3 has 13 residues. The J segment lost 14 bases and the V segment lost 4 bases, leaving 12 bases of the junction unmatched. The CDR3 reads CASSWTGIFSGTF. CDR3 bases: TGTGCCAGCAGCTGGACAGGGATTTTTTCGGGAACCTTC.

The chain uses TRBV5-1 and TRBJ2-1; 7 nucleotides align to TRBD2. From germline, CDR1 is SGHRS and CDR2 YFSETQ. This CDR3 comprises 15 residues. Trimming at V came to 3 bases and at J to 4 bases, leaving 7 bases not matched to a gene. This CDR3 reads CASSYRSGVYNEQFF. Here the CDR3 DNA reads TGCGCCAGCAGCTACCGCAGCGGGGTATACAATGAGCAGTTCTTC.

This sequence joins TRBV2 and TRBJ1-6; 8 nucleotides agree with TRBD1. Germline assignment: CDR1 SNHLY and CDR2 FYNNEI. Trimming removed 9 bases from V and 4 bases from J; junction bases left unmatched: 11. This CDR3 is built from 16 residues. CDR3 region: CASQRDRSIYNSPLHF. The CDR3 coding sequence is TGTGCCAGTCAACGGGACAGGTCGATTTATAATTCACCCCTCCACTTT.

V is TRBV29-1 and J is TRBJ1-1; a possible D gene is TRBD1 (6 bases). Germline-derived CDR1 and CDR2 are SQVTM and ANQGSEA. This CDR3 contains 13 residues. Trimming pared 7 bases from V and 4 bases from J, leaving 16 bases between. The CDR3 coding sequence is TGCAGCGGCACCGGGACACGAGTCACTGAAGCTTTCTTT. Translation gives CSGTGTRVTEAFF.

The rearrangement links TRBV25-1 to TRBJ2-7; D may be TRBD1 or TRBD2 (5 bases each). Trimming cost V 1 base and J 2 bases, with 12 bases left between them. CDR3 length: 15 residues. Germline V gives CDR1 MGHDK, CDR2 SYGVNS. The CDR3 reads CASSEWGPTTYEQYF. The CDR3 DNA reads as TGTGCCAGCAGTGAATGGGGACCCACAACCTACGAGCAGTACTTC.

This chain joins TRBV13 and TRBJ1-2; a weak D match, TRBD1 (5 bases). The CDR3 runs 16 residues. Trimming shortened V by 0 bases and J by 5 bases, and 16 bases separated the two germline ends. The germline V gene has CDR1 PRHDT and CDR2 FYEKMQ (reference sequence). The CDR3 sequence is CASSLGPGTDPYGYTF. The CDR3 nucleotides are TGTGCCAGCAGCTTAGGCCCCGGGACGGATCCTTATGGCTACACCTTC.

The V gene is TRBV13, the J gene TRBJ2-1; 8 bases are a match to TRBD2. Germline V gene lookup returns CDR1 PRHDT and CDR2 FYEKMQ (reference sequence). The V and J ends lost 2 bases and 3 bases, in that order; junction bases with no gene match: 6. CDR3 length equals 16 residues. The CDR3 here is CASSLSAGGFYNEQFF. CDR3 in DNA: TGTGCCAGCAGCTTAAGTGCGGGGGGCTTCTACAATGAGCAGTTCTTC.

V gene TRBV6-2 or TRBV6-3 combines with J gene TRBJ2-7; TRBD2 agrees at 8 bases. The V and J ends lost 1 base and 3 bases, in that order; junction bases with no gene match: 2. CDR1 is MNHEY and CDR2 is SVGEGT in the germline V gene. The CDR3 length is 14 residues. CDR3 sequence: CASSYLAGRYEQYF. As DNA, the CDR3 is TGTGCCAGCAGTTACTTAGCGGGGCGCTACGAGCAGTACTTC.

The genes are TRBV7-3 and TRBJ2-2; possible D gene TRBD1, 5 bases. Per germline, CDR1 SGHTA and CDR2 FQGTGA. The length of the CDR3 is 13 residues. The V and J ends lost 3 bases and 4 bases respectively, with 6 bases between them. For the CDR3, the DNA is TGTGCCAGCAGCTTCAGGGTCACCGGGGAGCTGTTTTTT. It is translated as CASSFRVTGELFF. Full variable domain (missing parts from reference TRBV7-3 and TRBJ2-2): GAGVSQTPSNKVTEKGKYVELRCDPISGHTALYWYRQSLGQGPEFLIYFQGTGAADDSGLPNDRFFAVRPEGSVSTLKIQRTERGDSAVYLCASSFRVTGELFFGEGSRLTVL.

CDR3 protein: CASSPRRQGGNSPLHF. The DNA for the CDR3 is TGTGCCAGCTCACCACGACGACAGGGTGGAAATTCACCCCTCCACTTT. The gene calls are TRBV18 and TRBJ1-6; 7 bases agree with TRBD1. The CDR3 totals 16 residues. Per the germline V gene, CDR1 is KGHSH and CDR2 is LQKENI. The J segment lost 7 bases and the V segment lost 1 base, leaving 7 bases of the junction unmatched.

This chain uses TRBV5-1 with TRBJ2-5, with 8 bases matching TRBD2. The V gene's germline CDR1 is SGHRS and CDR2 YFSETQ. Trimming at V came to 2 bases and at J to 1 base, leaving 7 bases not matched to a gene. This CDR3 contains 16 residues. This chain's CDR3 is CASSFLAGGLQETQYF. CDR3 sequence (DNA): TGCGCCAGCAGCTTCCTCGCGGGGGGCCTCCAAGAGACCCAGTACTTC.

V gene TRBV6-2 or TRBV6-3 combines with J gene TRBJ1-2; maybe TRBD1 (6 bases). This CDR3 contains 13 residues. Per the germline V gene, CDR1 is MNHEY and CDR2 is SVGEGT. The V gene lost 1 base and the J gene lost 8 bases, with 11 bases spanning the gap. The CDR3 nucleotides are TGTGCCAGCAGTTACTACAGGGAGGGCGGCTACACCTTC. Its protein is CASSYYREGGYTF.

The genes are TRBV5-1 and TRBJ1-1, with 9 bases lining up with TRBD1. With 1 base clipped from V and 4 bases from J, the junction kept 2 bases outside the gene matches. CDR1 and CDR2 (germline): SGHRS, YFSETQ. CDR3 length: 14 amino acids. The CDR3 here is CASSLTGGRTEAFF. As DNA, the CDR3 is TGCGCCAGCAGCTTGACAGGGGGCCGCACTGAAGCTTTCTTT.

The chain is built from TRBV27 and TRBJ1-5; D not certain. This CDR3 comprises 14 residues. Germline values: CDR1 MNHEY, CDR2 SMNVEV (reference sequence). Trimming removed 3 bases from V and 0 bases from J, with 6 bases in between. The CDR3 spells CASSFLGSNQPQHF. The CDR3 region has the DNA TGTGCCAGCAGTTTTTTAGGTAGCAATCAGCCCCAGCATTTT.

The V call is TRBV18, the J call TRBJ2-7; the D gene could be TRBD1 or TRBD2 (5 bases each). The CDR3 spans 15 residues. Trimming pared 5 bases from V and 5 bases from J, leaving 19 bases between. Germline values: CDR1 KGHSH, CDR2 LQKENI. In DNA, the CDR3 is TGTGCCAGCTCAACTTTGCCGGGACGGAGCAACGAGCAGTACTTC. It yields the protein CASSTLPGRSNEQYF. Supplemented by reference TRBV18 and TRBJ2-7, the full variable domain reads NAGVMQNPRHLVRRRGQEARLRCSPMKGHSHVYWYRQLPEEGLKFMVYLQKENIIDESGMPKERFSAEFPKEGPSILRIQQVVRGDSAAYFCASSTLPGRSNEQYFGPGTRLTVT.

A word on this clone: Other DNA sequences in this sample translate to the same CDR3. The V and J genes are TRBV5-1 and TRBJ2-7; unclear D gene. The V and J ends lost 3 bases and 5 bases respectively, with 6 bases between them. The germline CDR1 and CDR2 sequences are SGHRS and YFSETQ. The CDR3 is 11 amino acids. The CDR3 region is CASSYYDEQYF. The CDR3 bases are TGCGCCAGCAGCTATTACGACGAGCAGTACTTC.

A single count supports this clone. This sequence joins TRBV7-9 and TRBJ1-2; TRBD1 matches 9 bases. The CDR3 runs to 14 residues. V lost 3 bases to trimming and J lost 11 bases; unmatched junction nucleotides: 10. Germline-derived CDR1 and CDR2 are SEHNR and FQNEAQ (reference sequence). This CDR3 is CASSFGTGTSGYTF. CDR3 DNA sequence: TGTGCCAGCAGCTTTGGGACAGGGACGTCAGGGTACACCTTC.

This sequence joins TRBV19 and TRBJ1-1, with D tentatively TRBD1 (5 bases). Germline CDR1 and CDR2: LNHDA and SQIVND (reference sequence). The V end was cut by 4 bases, the J end by 2 bases, with 14 bases between. The CDR3 consists of 15 residues. DNA for the CDR3: TGTGCCAGTAGTAGGAGATCTAGGGGAAACACTGAAGCTTTCTTT. This encodes CASSRRSRGNTEAFF. The variable domain in full, completed from reference TRBV19 and TRBJ1-1, reads DGGITQSPKYLFRKEGQNVTLSCEQNLNHDAMYWYRQDPGQGLRLIYYSQIVNDFQKGDIAEGYSVSREKKESFPLTVTSAQKNPTAFYLCASSRRSRGNTEAFFGQGTRLTVV.

The chain is built from TRBV10-3 and TRBJ1-6; D may be TRBD1 (6 bases). This CDR3 is built from 14 residues. The germline V and J ends were trimmed by 7 bases and 6 bases, with 13 bases remaining between them. Germline CDR1 is ENHRY and CDR2 is SYGVKD. CDR3 loop: CAINMEGGNSPLHF. In DNA, the CDR3 is TGTGCCATCAATATGGAAGGGGGTAATTCACCCCTCCACTTT.

The chain joins TRBV2 to TRBJ2-7; the D is unclear. This CDR3 is built from 12 residues. V lost 8 bases and J lost 0, with 8 bases in between. Germline V gene lookup returns CDR1 SNHLY and CDR2 FYNNEI. The chain's CDR3 is CASSILSYEQYF. Written as DNA, the CDR3 is TGTGCCAGCTCCATACTCTCCTACGAGCAGTACTTC.

V usage is TRBV7-2 and J usage is TRBJ1-5, with 8 bases lining up with TRBD1. The germline V gene encodes CDR1 SGHTA and CDR2 FQGNSA. The CDR3 contains 14 residues. J was trimmed by 11 bases and V by 3 bases; bases with no gene match: 9. CDR3 DNA: TGTGCCAGCAGCTTGGATCCAGGGGGCGATGCCCAGCATTTT. Its protein product is CASSLDPGGDAQHF.

This chain connects TRBV2 to TRBJ1-4; D unclear. Germline-derived CDR1 and CDR2 are SNHLY and FYNNEI. CDR3 length: 13 amino acids. Trimming took off 8 bases at V and 4 bases at J, with 11 bases between the two ends. Here the CDR3 DNA reads TGTGCCAGCTACCTCAGCGATAATGAAAAACTGTTTTTT. This gives the protein CASYLSDNEKLFF.

V is TRBV7-2 and J is TRBJ2-1, with 13 bases identical to TRBD2. After removal of 1 base from V and 7 bases from J, the junction contained 10 bases not matched to a gene. Germline assignment: CDR1 SGHTA and CDR2 FQGNSA. The CDR3 length is 18 residues. The CDR3 sequence: CASSLVGTSGGAGNEQFF. CDR3 sequence (DNA): TGTGCCAGCAGCTTAGTGGGAACTAGCGGGGGGGCTGGGAATGAGCAGTTCTTC.